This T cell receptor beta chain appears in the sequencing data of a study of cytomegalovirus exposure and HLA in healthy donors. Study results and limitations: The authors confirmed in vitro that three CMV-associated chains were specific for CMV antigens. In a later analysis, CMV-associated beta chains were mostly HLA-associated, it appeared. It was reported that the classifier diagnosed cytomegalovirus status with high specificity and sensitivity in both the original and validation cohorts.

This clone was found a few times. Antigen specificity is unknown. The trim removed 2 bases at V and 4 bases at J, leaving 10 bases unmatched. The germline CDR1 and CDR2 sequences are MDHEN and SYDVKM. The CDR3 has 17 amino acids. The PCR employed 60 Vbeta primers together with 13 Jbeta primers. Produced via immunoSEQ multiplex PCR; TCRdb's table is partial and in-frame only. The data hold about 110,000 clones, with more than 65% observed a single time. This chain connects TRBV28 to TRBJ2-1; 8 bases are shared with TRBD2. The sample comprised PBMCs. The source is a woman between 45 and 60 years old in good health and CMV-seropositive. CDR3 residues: CASSLLPGAGVYNEQFF. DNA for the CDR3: TGTGCCAGCAGTTTACTCCCGGGAGCGGGGGTATACAATGAGCAGTTCTTC.